This is a list of T cell receptor beta chains from one sample in a study of identical twins. TCRdb reanalysed the 5' RACE reads using MiXCR and keeps one entry per CDR3 protein. The table records approximately 550,000 distinct CDR3 sequences, 20% to 25% of them present only once. These data were also filed under a second study, of yellow fever vaccine responses in identical twins.

Sequences were obtained from CD4+ T cells sorted from blood. These receptors all stem from a young woman in good health. The CDR3 runs from the conserved cysteine through the conserved F or W. A D gene is named only where the DNA matches it firmly. Clone size appears in some rows only: once, few, many, or a class for an expanded clone.

clone_size | d_call | j_call | v_call | cdr3_aa | cdr3_nt
few | TRBD2 | TRBJ2-3 | TRBV9 | CASSLTGGRADTQYF | TGTGCCAGCAGCCTTACGGGCGGGAGGGCAGATACGCAGTATTTT
NA | NA | TRBJ2-4 | TRBV15 | CATSREGADGYF | TGTGCCACCAGCAGAGAGGGGGCCGATGGGTACTTC
NA | NA | TRBJ2-6 | TRBV7-9 | CAIQTGFAGANVLTF | TGTGCCATCCAAACAGGGTTTGCTGGGGCCAACGTCCTGACTTTC
NA | NA | TRBJ2-1 | TRBV12-3/TRBV12-4 | CASSFNYPGHEQFF | TGTGCCAGCAGTTTTAACTACCCCGGCCATGAGCAGTTCTTC
many | NA | TRBJ2-1 | TRBV29-1 | CSVRDYNEQFF | TGCAGCGTCAGGGATTACAATGAGCAGTTCTTC
few | NA | TRBJ2-2 | TRBV10-3 | CAITKAGELFF | TGTGCCATCACGAAGGCCGGGGAGCTGTTTTTT
NA | NA | TRBJ2-5 | TRBV2 | CASRDGQLQETQYF | TGTGCCAGCAGAGACGGACAGTTACAAGAGACCCAGTACTTC
few | TRBD2 | TRBJ2-1 | TRBV5-1 | CASSPSGTSGTRGQFF | TGCGCCAGCAGCCCGTCCGGGACTAGCGGGACTCGAGGGCAGTTCTTC
NA | TRBD1 | TRBJ2-5 | TRBV29-1 | CSVGQGTGQETQYF | TGCAGCGTTGGCCAGGGGACAGGTCAAGAGACCCAGTACTTC
NA | NA | TRBJ2-3 | TRBV14 | CASSPQGRGTQYF | TGTGCCAGCAGCCCGCAGGGGAGGGGAACGCAGTATTTT
NA | NA | TRBJ2-1 | TRBV3-1 | CASSQSLLNEQFF | TGTGCCAGCAGCCAATCCCTACTAAATGAGCAGTTCTTC
few | NA | TRBJ2-7 | TRBV7-8 | CASSLFRESYEQYF | TGTGCCAGCAGCTTATTCCGGGAAAGCTACGAGCAGTACTTC
NA | NA | TRBJ2-1 | TRBV5-1 | CASSVVPGAGRLSYNEQFF | TGCGCCAGCAGCGTCGTTCCGGGGGCAGGGAGGCTCTCCTACAATGAGCAGTTCTTC
few | NA | TRBJ1-1 | TRBV12-3/TRBV12-4 | CASSLVGVAFF | TGTGCCAGCAGTTTGGTAGGGGTAGCTTTCTTT
NA | TRBD1 | TRBJ1-2 | TRBV19 | CASSLLLGQAYGYTF | TGTGCCAGTAGTTTGTTGTTGGGACAGGCATATGGCTACACCTTC